This T cell receptor beta chain appears in the sequencing data of a study of blood T cell repertoires in COVID-19. Study summary: Acute-phase and convalescent COVID-19 samples originated in the United States, Italy and Spain.

Germline lookup yields CDR1 MNHEY and CDR2 SMNVEV (reference sequence). CDR3 length: 14 amino acids. V was pared by 6 bases and J by 1 base, with 12 bases between. Original processing methods: Nucleated cell number was recorded as an estimate derived from reference gene primer amplification. Data came from immunoSEQ multiplex PCR; TCRdb stores just in-frame clones and leaves some out. The V and J calls and clone size are taken from that table; D and trimming were inferred from the DNA. The repertoire holds 95,000 to 100,000 clones, with under 90% as singletons. The chain links TRBV27 to TRBJ1-1; D unresolved. Sequenced: peripheral blood. The sequence derives from a human donor in a cohort sampled during active COVID-19. CDR3 in DNA: TGTGCCAGCAGCCCCCCCTCAGGGAACACTGAAGCTTTCTTT. The encoded protein is CASSPPSGNTEAFF.